This T cell receptor (beta chain) was captured in a study of T cell clonality in common variable immunodeficiency. The germline V gene has CDR1 PRHDT and CDR2 FYEKMQ (reference sequence). The ends lost 8 bases at V and 0 bases at J; junction bases unmatched: 12. This CDR3 is 18 amino acids long. The study's findings and limits: TCRbeta clonality was increased in CVID versus healthy controls.

This clone has at least ten counts. The antigen is undetermined. Read data end 3 residues before the CDR3 end; the end is taken from the germline J gene. Profiled with immunoSEQ multiplex PCR; TCRdb holds only in-frame clones, not every one. This sample includes about 52,000 clones with no singletons; its ten biggest clones take up 2% to 2.5%. The chain recombines TRBV13 with TRBJ2-3; 12 nucleotides agree with TRBD1. The specimen sequenced was peripheral blood mononuclear cells. This sequence was found in a person aged 18 to 70 in good health. The CDR3 region is CASRGTGGPGGSTDTQYF. Partial CDR3 DNA: TGTGCCAGCCGAGGGACAGGGGGCCCAGGGGGTAGCACAGATACG.